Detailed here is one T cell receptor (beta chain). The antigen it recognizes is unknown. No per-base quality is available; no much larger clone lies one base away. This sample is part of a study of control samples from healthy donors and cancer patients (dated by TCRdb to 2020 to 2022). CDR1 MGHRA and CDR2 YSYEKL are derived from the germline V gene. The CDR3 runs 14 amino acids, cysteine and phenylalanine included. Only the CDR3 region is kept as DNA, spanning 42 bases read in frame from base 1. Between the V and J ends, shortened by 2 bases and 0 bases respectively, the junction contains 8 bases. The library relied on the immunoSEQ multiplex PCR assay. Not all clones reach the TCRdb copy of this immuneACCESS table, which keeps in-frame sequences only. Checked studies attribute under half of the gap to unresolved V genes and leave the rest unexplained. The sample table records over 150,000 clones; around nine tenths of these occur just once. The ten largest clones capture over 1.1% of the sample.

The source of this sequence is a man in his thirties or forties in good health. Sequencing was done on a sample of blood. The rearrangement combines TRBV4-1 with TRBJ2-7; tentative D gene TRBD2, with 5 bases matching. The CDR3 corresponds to CASSQRRDSYEQYF. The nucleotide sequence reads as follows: TGCGCCAGCAGCCAACGACGGGACTCCTACGAGCAGTACTTC.